The 26 T cell receptor beta chains in this list originate from one sample, sequenced in a study of blood T cell repertoires in COVID-19. TCRdb's copy holds only in-frame clones and misses some; the assay was immunoSEQ multiplex PCR. The top ten hold approximately 16% of the sample, which has more than 85,000 clones, roughly 85% seen once. The material sequenced was peripheral blood. The receptors here all came from a woman of 80 years or more with active or convalescent COVID-19.

At least ten counts were recorded for this clone. This chain uses TRBV19 with TRBJ1-5; TRBD1 is a possible D gene (5 bases). The CDR3 loop spans 14 amino acids. Trimming left V 7 bases short and J 1 base short, with 11 bases between. CDR1 and CDR2 from the germline V gene are LNHDA and SQIVND (reference sequence). CDR3 DNA: TGTGCCAGTAAGGAGGGGTTCAGCAATCAGCCCCAGCATTTT. Its protein is CASKEGFSNQPQHF.

CDR3 loop: CASSPGGSDTQYF. The CDR3 DNA reads as TGTGCCAGCAGCCCCGGAGGCTCAGATACGCAGTATTTT. The chain has TRBV25-1 and TRBJ2-3; D might be TRBD2 (5 bases). V lost 6 bases and J 4 bases, leaving 11 bases between the germline ends. The length of the CDR3 is 13 residues. Germline values: CDR1 MGHDK, CDR2 SYGVNS. The full variable domain, its missing parts supplied by reference TRBV25-1 and TRBJ2-3, is EADIYQTPRYLVIGTGKKITLECSQTMGHDKMYWYQQDPGMELHLIHYSYGVNSTEKGDLSSESTVSRIRTEHFPLTLESARPSHTSQYLCASSPGGSDTQYFGPGTRLTVL.

The rearrangement joins TRBV5-4 to TRBJ2-1; 8 positions agree with TRBD2. This CDR3 is 16 amino acids long. J gave up 4 bases and V 4 bases, and 10 bases lay outside the gene matches. CDR1 is SGHNT and CDR2 is YYREEE in the germline V gene (reference sequence). CDR3 coding DNA: TGTGCCAGCAGCATTAATCCGGGACTAGAATACAATGAGCAGTTCTTC. Translated: CASSINPGLEYNEQFF.

V usage is TRBV4-3 and J usage is TRBJ2-2; 10 bases match TRBD2. CDR1 and CDR2 (germline): LGHNA, YSLEER. This CDR3 contains 19 residues. Trimming removed 0 bases from V and 1 base from J; junction bases left unmatched: 8. CDR3 sequence reads: CASSQDPSGSLMNTGELFF. CDR3 bases: TGCGCCAGCAGCCAAGATCCTAGCGGGAGTTTAATGAACACCGGGGAGCTGTTTTTT.

Here the CDR3 reads CSASGQIQETQYF. CDR3 coding DNA: TGCAGTGCTAGTGGACAGATACAAGAGACCCAGTACTTC. The J gene is TRBJ2-5, the V gene TRBV20-1; TRBD1 is a possible D gene (6 bases). Germline V lookup: CDR1 DFQATT, CDR2 SNEGSKA (reference sequence). This CDR3 is built from 13 residues. The V end was cut by 3 bases, the J end by 2 bases, with 10 bases between.

The CDR3 sequence is CASSTGTSGRGYTDTQYF. For the CDR3, the DNA is TGTGCCAGCAGCACTGGGACTAGCGGGAGGGGTTACACAGATACGCAGTATTTT. The J gene is TRBJ2-3, the V gene TRBV9; 16 nucleotides line up with TRBD2. Trimming cost V 4 bases and J 2 bases; bases outside gene matches: 7. In germline, CDR1 is SGDLS, CDR2 YYNGEE. The CDR3 is made up of 18 amino acids.

V and J are TRBV5-5 and TRBJ1-1; 8 bases match TRBD1. This CDR3 is built from 15 residues. Germline CDR1 and CDR2: SGHKS and YYEKEE (reference sequence). V trimming: 0 bases; J trimming: 1 base; junction bases outside the gene matches: 2. The CDR3 region has the DNA TGTGCCAGCAGCTTGGAAGGGACAGGGAACACTGAAGCTTTCTTT. It specifies CASSLEGTGNTEAFF.

The chain carries TRBV9 and TRBJ2-1; the match to TRBD2 covers 7 bases. V trimming: 4 bases; J trimming: 3 bases; junction bases outside the gene matches: 4. This CDR3 region has 14 residues. CDR1 SGDLS and CDR2 YYNGEE come from the germline V gene. The CDR3 here is CASSPGGSYNEQFF. In nucleotides, the CDR3 is TGTGCCAGCAGCCCGGGGGGAAGCTACAATGAGCAGTTCTTC.

The rearrangement links TRBV6-5 to TRBJ2-7, with 7 nucleotides matching TRBD1. Trimming removed 4 bases from V and 2 bases from J; junction bases left unmatched: 8. Germline CDR1 reads MNHEY; CDR2 reads SVGAGI. The CDR3 is 15 amino acids. The CDR3 sequence: CASSSTSGTAYEQYF. The CDR3 DNA is TGTGCCAGCAGTTCTACCTCCGGGACAGCCTACGAGCAGTACTTC.

There are a few counts of this clone. The CDR3 DNA follows: TGCGCCAGCAGTTATGACAGGGGAGTTTACGAGCAGTACTTC. This sequence encodes CASSYDRGVYEQYF. This chain links TRBV10-2 with TRBJ2-7, with 8 nucleotides matching TRBD1. Unmatched junction bases numbered 7, after V lost 5 bases and J lost 4 bases. In germline, CDR1 is WSHSY, CDR2 SAAADI. CDR3 size: 14 residues.

This rearrangement joins TRBV13 to TRBJ2-7, with TRBD1 matching over 10 bases. This CDR3 has 15 amino acids. Germline assignment: CDR1 PRHDT and CDR2 FYEKMQ (reference sequence). Trimming cost V 5 bases and J 4 bases; bases outside gene matches: 8. The CDR3 sequence: CASSPPTGGEYEQYF. CDR3 nucleotides: TGTGCCAGCAGCCCTCCGACAGGGGGCGAGTACGAGCAGTACTTC.

V gene TRBV7-2 combines with J gene TRBJ2-1; 11 bases are shared with TRBD2. Germline CDR1 reads SGHTA; CDR2 reads FQGNSA. The V and J ends lost 5 bases and 3 bases, in that order; junction bases with no gene match: 3. The CDR3 is made up of 15 amino acids. Here the CDR3 reads CASSHGTSGYNEQFF. The CDR3 region has the DNA TGTGCCAGCAGCCACGGGACTAGCGGCTACAATGAGCAGTTCTTC.

The V and J genes are TRBV5-4 and TRBJ2-5; 9 bases line up with TRBD2. The CDR3 runs to 16 residues. The V gene end was trimmed by 0 bases and the J gene end by 4 bases; junction bases not matched to a gene: 7. In germline, CDR1 is SGHNT, CDR2 YYREEE (reference sequence). The CDR3 nucleotides read TGTGCCAGCAGCTTGGGATTAGCGGGAGCGGGAGAGACCCAGTACTTC. It specifies CASSLGLAGAGETQYF.

This clone has only a few counts. This chain uses TRBV20-1 with TRBJ1-1; no firm D call. V shed 5 bases and J shed 10 bases, with 14 bases lying between them. The germline gives CDR1 DFQATT, CDR2 SNEGSKA (reference sequence). The CDR3 spans 11 residues. CDR3 bases: TGCAGTGCTCCCGTTAATCGGGGAGCTTTCTTT. Residues: CSAPVNRGAFF.

This clone appeared a single time. This chain connects TRBV4-2 to TRBJ2-6; 8 positions agree with TRBD1. The germline CDR1 and CDR2 sequences are LGHNA and YNFKEQ. V gave up 2 bases and J gave up 4 bases; unmatched junction bases: 10. This CDR3 contains 18 residues. The CDR3 DNA is TGTGCCAGCAGCCAACCCAACGGACAGGGTTCGGGGGCCAACGTCCTGACTTTC. The encoded protein is CASSQPNGQGSGANVLTF.

The sample holds one count of this clone. The rearrangement links TRBV3-1 (or the pseudogene TRBV3-2) to TRBJ2-1, with D possibly being TRBD2 (6 bases). Trimming pared 2 bases from V and 12 bases from J, leaving 11 bases between. The CDR3 is 12 amino acids. Germline V CDR1 and CDR2: LGHDT, YNNKEL (reference sequence). The CDR3 loop is CASSQRSGGQFF. DNA for the CDR3: TGTGCCAGCAGCCAAAGATCCGGGGGGCAGTTCTTC.

The chain links TRBV5-1 to TRBJ2-1, with TRBD2 identical over 10 bases. Germline CDR1 reads SGHRS; CDR2 reads YFSETQ. With V trimmed by 1 base and J by 8 bases, 12 bases remained unmatched. CDR3 length equals 17 residues. This chain's CDR3 is CASSLSRASGSWDEQFF. The CDR3 nucleotides are TGCGCCAGCAGCTTGTCCAGGGCTAGCGGGAGTTGGGATGAGCAGTTCTTC.

The chain links TRBV4-3 to TRBJ2-1, with 7 nucleotides matching TRBD2. The trim removed 0 bases at V and 6 bases at J, leaving 8 bases unmatched. The CDR3 is made up of 16 amino acids. Germline V gene lookup returns CDR1 LGHNA and CDR2 YSLEER. CDR3 region: CASSQDGGGWINEQFF. In nucleotides, the CDR3 is TGCGCCAGCAGCCAAGATGGGGGGGGGTGGATCAATGAGCAGTTCTTC.

This sequence joins TRBV7-2 and TRBJ2-2; D is unresolved. Germline V lookup: CDR1 SGHTA, CDR2 FQGNSA. The CDR3 totals 13 residues. V was trimmed by 6 bases and J by 2 bases, leaving 7 bases between them. As DNA, the CDR3 is TGTGCCAGCAGAGACTTTAACACCGGGGAGCTGTTTTTT. Translated: CASRDFNTGELFF.

The V call is TRBV4-3, the J call TRBJ2-5, with D tentatively TRBD1 (5 bases). Germline CDR1 is LGHNA and CDR2 is YSLEER. The V and J ends lost 0 bases and 3 bases respectively, with 11 bases between them. CDR3 size: 15 residues. The CDR3 loop is CASSQDRAREETQYF. In DNA form, the CDR3 reads TGCGCCAGCAGCCAAGATAGGGCCAGGGAAGAGACCCAGTACTTC.

This clone has only a few counts. CDR3 in amino acids: CASSQGVAGGHETQYF. In DNA form, the CDR3 reads TGTGCCAGCAGCCAAGGGGTAGCGGGAGGACACGAGACCCAGTACTTC. The rearrangement links TRBV4-2 to TRBJ2-5, with TRBD2 identical over 10 bases. Germline assignment: CDR1 LGHNA and CDR2 YNFKEQ. The CDR3 runs 16 residues. V lost 1 base, J lost 5 bases, and 7 bases stayed unmatched.

The rearrangement uses TRBV7-3 and TRBJ2-3; D gene ambiguous. The germline V gene encodes CDR1 SGHTA and CDR2 FQGTGA. The CDR3 runs 14 residues. Trimming cost V 0 bases and J 6 bases, with 10 bases left between them. The CDR3 region is CASSLTPSEDTQYF. The CDR3 DNA follows: TGTGCCAGCAGCTTAACTCCGAGTGAGGATACGCAGTATTTT.

The chain couples TRBV10-2 to TRBJ2-1; the D gene is possibly TRBD2 (5 bases). The CDR3 is 16 residues long. V was clipped by 7 bases and J by 1 base, with 17 bases between them. Per the germline V gene, CDR1 is WSHSY and CDR2 is SAAADI. The DNA of the CDR3 is TGCGCCAGCATAAAGCTGGGAGACTTATCCTACAATGAGCAGTTCTTC. Translated, it gives CASIKLGDLSYNEQFF.

This clone has a handful of counts. This chain links TRBV11-2 with TRBJ2-7, with 7 bases identical to TRBD2. Trimming cost V 1 base and J 0 bases; bases outside gene matches: 15. Per germline, CDR1 SGHAT and CDR2 FQNNGV. There are 19 residues in the CDR3. The CDR3 DNA is TGTGCCAGCAGCTTAGGTAGGGGACTACGGCGGGAGTCCTCCTACGAGCAGTACTTC. It translates to CASSLGRGLRRESSYEQYF.

This clone came up once. The V gene is TRBV5-6, the J gene TRBJ1-2, with 8 bases aligning to TRBD1. V lost 4 bases, J lost 7 bases, and 6 bases stayed unmatched. The length of the CDR3 is 13 residues. From germline, CDR1 is SGHDT and CDR2 YYEEEE. CDR3 DNA: TGTGCCAGCAGCGCTGACAGGGGAGGTGGCTACACCTTC. It translates to CASSADRGGGYTF.

This clone was found many times. The gene calls are TRBV30 and TRBJ1-5, with 8 bases aligning to TRBD1. The germline V gene encodes CDR1 GTSNPN and CDR2 SVGIG (reference sequence). V lost 3 bases and J lost 6; bases outside the gene matches: 4. This CDR3 region has 13 residues. The CDR3 nucleotides are TGTGCCTGGAGCGCAGGGGGCGGTCAGCCCCAGCATTTT. Protein product: CAWSAGGGQPQHF.